Following are 9 T cell receptor beta chains from one sample sequenced in a study of blood T cell repertoires in COVID-19. This table comes from immunoSEQ multiplex PCR, and its TCRdb copy is limited to in-frame clones, with some not included. The sample holds 150,000 to 200,000 clones; about 78% are singletons and the top ten take roughly 8.8%. Sequenced sample: peripheral blood. The receptors here all came from a woman in her forties or fifties with active or convalescent COVID-19.

This clone appeared a single time. V usage is TRBV5-6 and J usage is TRBJ1-1; the D gene is possibly TRBD1 (6 bases). This CDR3 is built from 15 residues. Per the germline V gene, CDR1 is SGHDT and CDR2 is YYEEEE. Trimming left V 1 base short and J 2 bases short, with 12 bases between. CDR3 amino acids: CASSLSLQGNTEAFF. As DNA, the CDR3 is TGTGCCAGCAGCTTGTCTCTACAGGGTAACACTGAAGCTTTCTTT.

The chain employs TRBV5-1 and TRBJ1-1; 7 nucleotides agree with TRBD1. Germline values: CDR1 SGHRS, CDR2 YFSETQ. V dropped 0 bases and J dropped 0; count of bases not matched to a gene: 8. This CDR3 has 17 amino acids. CDR3 amino acids: CASSLALYRGMNTEAFF. CDR3 DNA sequence: TGCGCCAGCAGCTTGGCCCTCTACAGGGGAATGAACACTGAAGCTTTCTTT.

This clone was found a few times. This rearrangement joins TRBV18 to TRBJ1-1, with D maybe TRBD1 (6 bases). Germline V gene lookup returns CDR1 KGHSH and CDR2 LQKENI. The CDR3 runs to 14 residues. The ends were cut back, 4 bases at V and 1 base at J, with 10 bases in the middle. CDR3 sequence (DNA): TGTGCCAGCTCACAACAGGGTAAGAACACTGAAGCTTTCTTT. Its translation: CASSQQGKNTEAFF.

In its sample, this clone was seen a few times. The V and J genes are TRBV5-1 and TRBJ2-5, with D possibly TRBD1 on 6 matching bases. The CDR3 loop spans 15 amino acids. Trimming removed 3 bases from V and 0 bases from J, with 12 bases in between. The germline V gene encodes CDR1 SGHRS and CDR2 YFSETQ. The CDR3 protein is CASSWSQGHQETQYF. The DNA for the CDR3 is TGCGCCAGCAGCTGGTCACAGGGCCACCAAGAGACCCAGTACTTC. Full variable domain (remainder filled in from reference TRBV5-1 and TRBJ2-5): KAGVTQTPRYLIKTRGQQVTLSCSPISGHRSVSWYQQTPGQGLQFLFEYFSETQRNKGNFPGRFSGRQFSNSRSEMNVSTLELGDSALYLCASSWSQGHQETQYFGPGTRLLVL.

The chain has TRBV28 and TRBJ1-1; maybe TRBD1 (5 bases). Germline-derived CDR1 and CDR2 are MDHEN and SYDVKM. V was shortened by 10 bases and J by 2 bases, with 23 bases between the two germline ends. The CDR3 is 16 amino acids. CDR3 sequence (DNA): TGTGCCACCCTAATTTTGAGAGGGGAGGGAAACACTGAAGCTTTCTTT. It specifies CATLILRGEGNTEAFF.

About this clone: One end of the junction varies from germline; a read error may be responsible. The chain's CDR3 is CASSHTPRTGVNF. CDR3 sequence (DNA): TGTGCCAGCAGCCACACTCCACGGACAGGGGTAAACTTC. V is TRBV11-2 and J is TRBJ2-7, with TRBD1 matching 9 bases. Germline-derived CDR1 and CDR2 are SGHAT and FQNNGV. The CDR3 spans 13 residues.

This clone was seen just once. V is TRBV7-2 and J is TRBJ1-5; no definite D call. CDR3 size: 13 residues. Germline loops: CDR1 SGHTA, CDR2 FQGNSA. Trimming took off 3 bases at V and 7 bases at J, with 10 bases between the two ends. In DNA, the CDR3 is TGTGCCAGCAGCTTTAATCCCGGGCAGCCCCAGCATTTT. Encoded protein: CASSFNPGQPQHF.

The chain uses TRBV5-1 and TRBJ2-1; 11 bases map to TRBD2. Losses at the gene ends were 0 bases for V and 5 bases for J; bases not matched to a gene: 4. CDR3 length: 16 amino acids. Germline CDR1 SGHRS, CDR2 YFSETQ. As DNA, the CDR3 is TGCGCCAGCAGCTTGGCCCGACTAGCGGGACACAATGAGCAGTTCTTC. It translates to CASSLARLAGHNEQFF.

The chain has TRBV6-5 and TRBJ2-1; no clear D. V was pared by 6 bases and J by 7 bases, with 4 bases between. The germline V gene has CDR1 MNHEY and CDR2 SVGAGI. The CDR3 consists of 10 residues. The CDR3 nucleotides read TGTGCCAGCAGCCTAAATGAGCAGTTCTTC. This encodes CASSLNEQFF.